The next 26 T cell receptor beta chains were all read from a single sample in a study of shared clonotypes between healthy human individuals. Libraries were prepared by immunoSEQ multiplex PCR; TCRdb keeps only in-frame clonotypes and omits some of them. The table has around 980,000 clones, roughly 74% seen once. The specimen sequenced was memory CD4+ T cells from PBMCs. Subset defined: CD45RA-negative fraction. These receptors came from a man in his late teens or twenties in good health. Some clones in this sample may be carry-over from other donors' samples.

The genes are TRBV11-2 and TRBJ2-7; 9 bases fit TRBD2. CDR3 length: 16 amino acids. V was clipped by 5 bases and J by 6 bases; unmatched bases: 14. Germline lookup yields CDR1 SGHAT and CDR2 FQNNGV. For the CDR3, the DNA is TGTGCCAGCAGCCCAGGGCGGGGGGGGCCAGTGGTCGAGCAGTACTTC. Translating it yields CASSPGRGGPVVEQYF.

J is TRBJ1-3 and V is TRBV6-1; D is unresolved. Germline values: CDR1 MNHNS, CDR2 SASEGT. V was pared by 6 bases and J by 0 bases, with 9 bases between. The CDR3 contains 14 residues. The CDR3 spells CASSLTDSGNTIYF. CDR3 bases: TGTGCCAGCAGCCTGACGGACTCTGGAAACACCATATATTTT.

Here the CDR3 DNA reads TGTGCCAGCTCGACCGGGCTAGAGCAGTACTTC. It encodes CASSTGLEQYF. The rearrangement joins TRBV6-5 to TRBJ2-7; D gene unclear. Germline V gene data show CDR1 as MNHEY and CDR2 as SVGAGI. Trimming took off 8 bases at V and 7 bases at J, with 12 bases between the two ends. The CDR3 totals 11 residues.

CDR3 amino acids: CASSYATASGTDTQYF. CDR3 sequence (DNA): TGTGCCAGCAGTTATGCTACGGCTAGCGGCACAGATACGCAGTATTTT. The V gene is TRBV28, the J gene TRBJ2-3; TRBD2 is a possible D gene (6 bases). Germline lookup yields CDR1 MDHEN and CDR2 SYDVKM. The V end was cut by 4 bases, the J end by 1 base, with 15 bases between. The CDR3 loop spans 16 amino acids.

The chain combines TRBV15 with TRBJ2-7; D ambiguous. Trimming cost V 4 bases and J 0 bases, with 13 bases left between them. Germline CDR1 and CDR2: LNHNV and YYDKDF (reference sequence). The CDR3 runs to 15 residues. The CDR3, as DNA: TGTGCCACCAGCAATAGATACGAGAGCTCCTACGAGCAGTACTTC. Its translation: CATSNRYESSYEQYF. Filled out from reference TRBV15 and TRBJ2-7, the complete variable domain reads DAMVIQNPRYQVTQFGKPVTLSCSQTLNHNVMYWYQQKSSQAPKLLFHYYDKDFNNEADTPDNFQSRRPNTSFCFLDIRSPGLGDTAMYLCATSNRYESSYEQYFGPGTRLTVT.

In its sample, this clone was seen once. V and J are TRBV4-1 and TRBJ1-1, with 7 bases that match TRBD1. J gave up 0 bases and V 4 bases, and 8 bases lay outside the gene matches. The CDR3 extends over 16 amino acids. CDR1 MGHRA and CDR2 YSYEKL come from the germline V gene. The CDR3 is CASSPRDRQMNTEAFF. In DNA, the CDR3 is TGCGCCAGCAGCCCCCGGGACAGACAAATGAACACTGAAGCTTTCTTT.

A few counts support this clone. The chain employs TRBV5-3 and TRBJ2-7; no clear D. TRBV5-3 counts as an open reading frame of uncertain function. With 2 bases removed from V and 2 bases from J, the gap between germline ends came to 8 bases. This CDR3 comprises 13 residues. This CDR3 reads CARSFQWTYEQYF. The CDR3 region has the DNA TGTGCCAGAAGCTTTCAGTGGACCTACGAGCAGTACTTC.

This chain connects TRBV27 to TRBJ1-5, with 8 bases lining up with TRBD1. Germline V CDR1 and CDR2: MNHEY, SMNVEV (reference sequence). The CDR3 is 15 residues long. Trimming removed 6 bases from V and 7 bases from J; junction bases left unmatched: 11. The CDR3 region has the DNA TGTGCCAGCAGAGGTCTCAGGGGGCCACGACAGCCCCAGCATTTT. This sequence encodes CASRGLRGPRQPQHF.

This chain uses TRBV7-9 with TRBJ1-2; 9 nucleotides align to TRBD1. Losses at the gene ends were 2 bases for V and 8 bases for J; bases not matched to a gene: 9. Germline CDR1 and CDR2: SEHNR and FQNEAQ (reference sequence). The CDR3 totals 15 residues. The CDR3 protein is CASSLPQGQGQGYTF. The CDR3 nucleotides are TGTGCCAGCAGCTTACCACAGGGACAGGGACAGGGCTACACCTTC.

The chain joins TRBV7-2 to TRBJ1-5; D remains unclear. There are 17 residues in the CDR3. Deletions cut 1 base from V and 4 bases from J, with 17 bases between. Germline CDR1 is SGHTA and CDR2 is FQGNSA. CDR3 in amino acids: CASSLVQAPFWNQPQHF. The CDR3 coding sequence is TGTGCCAGCAGCTTAGTGCAGGCACCCTTTTGGAATCAGCCCCAGCATTTT.

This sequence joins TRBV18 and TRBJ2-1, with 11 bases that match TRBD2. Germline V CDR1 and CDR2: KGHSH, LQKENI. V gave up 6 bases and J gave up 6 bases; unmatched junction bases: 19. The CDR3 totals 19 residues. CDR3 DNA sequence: TGTGCCAGCTCCTCTCAAGGGCCTCGTAGCGGGAGGGCCTCCAATGAGCAGTTCTTC. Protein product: CASSSQGPRSGRASNEQFF.

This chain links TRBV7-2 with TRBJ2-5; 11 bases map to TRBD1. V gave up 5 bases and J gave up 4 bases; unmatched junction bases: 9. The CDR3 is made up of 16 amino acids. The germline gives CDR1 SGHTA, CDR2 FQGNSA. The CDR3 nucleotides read TGTGCCAGCAGCCGAGCCGGGACAGGGGGGCGAGAGACCCAGTACTTC. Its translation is CASSRAGTGGRETQYF.

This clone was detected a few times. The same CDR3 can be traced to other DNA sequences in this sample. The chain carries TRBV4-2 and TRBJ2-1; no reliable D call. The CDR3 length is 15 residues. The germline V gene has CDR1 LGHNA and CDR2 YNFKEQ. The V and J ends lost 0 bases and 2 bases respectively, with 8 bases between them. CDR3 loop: CASSQEGTTYNEQFF. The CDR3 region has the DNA TGTGCCAGCAGCCAAGAGGGAACGACCTACAATGAGCAGTTCTTC.

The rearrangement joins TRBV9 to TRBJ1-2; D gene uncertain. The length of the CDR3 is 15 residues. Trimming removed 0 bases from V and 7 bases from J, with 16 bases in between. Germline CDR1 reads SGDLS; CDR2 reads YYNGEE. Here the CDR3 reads CASSVVEAPIAGYTF. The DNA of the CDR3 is TGTGCCAGCAGCGTAGTAGAGGCCCCTATTGCTGGCTACACCTTC.

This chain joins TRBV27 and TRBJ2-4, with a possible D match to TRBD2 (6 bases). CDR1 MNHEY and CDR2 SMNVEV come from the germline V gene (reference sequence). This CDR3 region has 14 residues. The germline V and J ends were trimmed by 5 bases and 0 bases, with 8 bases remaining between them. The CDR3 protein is CASSRDLAKNIQYF. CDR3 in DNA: TGTGCCAGCAGTCGGGACTTAGCCAAAAACATTCAGTACTTC.

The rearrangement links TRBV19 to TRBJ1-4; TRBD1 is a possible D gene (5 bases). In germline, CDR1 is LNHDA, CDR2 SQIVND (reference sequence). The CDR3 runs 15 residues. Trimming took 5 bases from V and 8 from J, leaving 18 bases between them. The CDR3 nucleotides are TGTGCCAGTAGTGCCCCCAGGCAGGGTGGCGAAAAACTGTTTTTT. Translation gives CASSAPRQGGEKLFF.

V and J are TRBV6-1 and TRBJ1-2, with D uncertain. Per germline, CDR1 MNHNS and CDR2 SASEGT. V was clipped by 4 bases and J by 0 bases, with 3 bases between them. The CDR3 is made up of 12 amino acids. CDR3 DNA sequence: TGTGCCAGCAGTGTGGCTAACTATGGCTACACCTTC. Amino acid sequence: CASSVANYGYTF.

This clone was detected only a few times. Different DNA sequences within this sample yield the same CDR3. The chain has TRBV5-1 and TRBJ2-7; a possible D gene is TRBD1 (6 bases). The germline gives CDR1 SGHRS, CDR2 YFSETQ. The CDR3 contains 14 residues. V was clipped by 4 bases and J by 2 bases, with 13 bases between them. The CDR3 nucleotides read TGCGCCAGCAGCCGACAGACAGGCGCCTACGAGCAGTACTTC. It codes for CASSRQTGAYEQYF.

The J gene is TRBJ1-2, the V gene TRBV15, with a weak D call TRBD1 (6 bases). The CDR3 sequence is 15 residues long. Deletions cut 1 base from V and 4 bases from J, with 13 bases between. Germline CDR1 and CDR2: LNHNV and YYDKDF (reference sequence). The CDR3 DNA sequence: TGTGCCACCAGCAGAGGATCCGGGACAACCTATGGCTACACCTTC. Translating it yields CATSRGSGTTYGYTF.

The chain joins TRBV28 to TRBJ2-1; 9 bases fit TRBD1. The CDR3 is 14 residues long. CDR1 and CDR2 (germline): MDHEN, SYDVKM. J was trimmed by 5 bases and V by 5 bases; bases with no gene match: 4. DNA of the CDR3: TGTGCCAGCAGTGCCTGGACAGGGGACAATGAGCAGTTCTTC. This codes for CASSAWTGDNEQFF.

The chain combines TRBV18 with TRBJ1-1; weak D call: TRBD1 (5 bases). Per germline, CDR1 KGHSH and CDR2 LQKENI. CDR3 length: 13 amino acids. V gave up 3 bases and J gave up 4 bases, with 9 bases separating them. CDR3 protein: CASSPPGITEAFF. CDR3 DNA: TGTGCCAGCTCACCTCCAGGGATCACTGAAGCTTTCTTT.

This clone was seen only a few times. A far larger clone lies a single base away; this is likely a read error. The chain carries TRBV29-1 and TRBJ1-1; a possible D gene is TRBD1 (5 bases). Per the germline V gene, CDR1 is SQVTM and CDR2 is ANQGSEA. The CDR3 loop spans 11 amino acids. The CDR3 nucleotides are TGCAGCGTTGCAGGGAACACTGAAGATTTCTTT. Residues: CSVAGNTEDFF.

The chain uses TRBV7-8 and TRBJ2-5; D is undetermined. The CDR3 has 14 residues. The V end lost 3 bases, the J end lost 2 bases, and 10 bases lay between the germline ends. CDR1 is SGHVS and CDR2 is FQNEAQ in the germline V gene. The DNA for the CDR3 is TGTGCCAGCAGCTTCCGGGTTTCTCAAGAGACCCAGTACTTC. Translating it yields CASSFRVSQETQYF.

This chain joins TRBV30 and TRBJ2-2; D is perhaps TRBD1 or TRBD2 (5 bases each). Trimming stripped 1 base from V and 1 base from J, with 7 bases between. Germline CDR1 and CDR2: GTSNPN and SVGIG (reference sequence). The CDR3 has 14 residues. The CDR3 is CAWSGDRNTGELFF. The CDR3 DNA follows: TGTGCCTGGAGTGGGGACCGGAACACCGGGGAGCTGTTTTTT.

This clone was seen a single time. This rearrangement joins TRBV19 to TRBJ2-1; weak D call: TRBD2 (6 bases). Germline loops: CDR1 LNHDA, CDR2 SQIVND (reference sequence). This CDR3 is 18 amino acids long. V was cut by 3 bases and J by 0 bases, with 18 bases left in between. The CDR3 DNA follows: TGTGCCAGTAGTATCGACCTGGTGGCGGGATTCTCCTACAATGAGCAGTTCTTC. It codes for CASSIDLVAGFSYNEQFF.

The CDR3 coding sequence is TGTGCCAGCACCCCCCGACACGAAGAGACCCAGTACTTC. Translating it yields CASTPRHEETQYF. The chain joins TRBV5-6 to TRBJ2-5; D uncertain. The CDR3 extends over 13 amino acids. Trimming took off 6 bases at V and 3 bases at J, with 12 bases between the two ends. The germline gives CDR1 SGHDT, CDR2 YYEEEE.